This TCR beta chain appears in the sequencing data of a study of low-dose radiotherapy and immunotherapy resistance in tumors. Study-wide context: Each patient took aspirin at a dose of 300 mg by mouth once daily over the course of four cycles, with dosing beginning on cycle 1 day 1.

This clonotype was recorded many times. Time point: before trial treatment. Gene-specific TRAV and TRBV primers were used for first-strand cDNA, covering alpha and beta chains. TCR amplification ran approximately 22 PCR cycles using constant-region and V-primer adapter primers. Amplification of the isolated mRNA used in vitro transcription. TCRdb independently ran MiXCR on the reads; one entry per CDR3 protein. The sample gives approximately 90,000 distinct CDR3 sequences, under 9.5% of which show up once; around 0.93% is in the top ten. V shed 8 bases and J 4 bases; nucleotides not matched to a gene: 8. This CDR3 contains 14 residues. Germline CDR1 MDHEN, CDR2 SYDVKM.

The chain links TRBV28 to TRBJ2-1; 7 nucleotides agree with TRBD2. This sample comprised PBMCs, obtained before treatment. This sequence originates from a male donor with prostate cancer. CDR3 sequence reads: CASSRGSRYNEQFF. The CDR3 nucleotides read TGTGCCAGCTCTCGCGGGAGTAGGTACAATGAGCAGTTCTTC.